This T cell receptor (beta chain) was retrieved from a study of cytomegalovirus exposure and HLA in healthy donors. Primers for the PCR totalled 60 Vbeta and 13 Jbeta. In the source study's methods: Approximately 87 million unique TCR beta chains, about 12 million shared, were counted in a later analysis. Sequenced by immunoSEQ multiplex PCR; TCRdb stores in-frame clones only, minus some. The V and J calls and clone size are taken from that table; D and trimming were inferred from the DNA. There are about 180,000 clones in the sample; about 82% occur only once, and less than 2% lies in the top ten. This CDR3 contains 16 residues. With 3 bases removed from V and 5 bases from J, the gap between germline ends came to 19 bases. Germline assignment: CDR1 LNHDA and CDR2 SQIVND (reference sequence).

The origin of this receptor is a woman aged 25 to 39 in good health and CMV-seronegative. The sample comprised PBMCs. The chain combines TRBV19 with TRBJ1-2; perhaps TRBD1 as D (6 bases). CDR3 residues: CASSMKGVSYQYGYTF. In nucleotides, the CDR3 is TGTGCCAGTAGTATGAAGGGGGTCTCATACCAATATGGCTACACCTTC.